Presented here are 20 T cell receptor beta chains from one specimen sequenced in a study of Tregs in tolerant kidney transplant recipients (dated by TCRdb to about 2019). The library came from the immunoSEQ multiplex PCR assay. The source is immuneACCESS, and TCRdb retained only in-frame sequences with V and J called. Part of the clones is not carried over; for the studies checked, unresolved V genes explain less than half of this, and the remainder is unexplained. The sample table shows about 90,000 clones, and 93% are seen once. The ten most abundant clones make up roughly 1.7% of the sample. Transplants used related donors with nonmyeloablative bone marrow transplantation; mixed chimerism was transient in the human trials. The sample here was CD4+ T cells from blood (PBMCs), taken 12 months after the transplant. Receptors originate from a human patient who received a combined kidney and bone marrow transplant. Following a transplant, some T cells may be graft donor cells, not patient cells.

The chain is built from TRBV18 and TRBJ2-5; the match to TRBD2 covers 8 bases. CDR3 length: 17 residues. V dropped 3 bases and J dropped 7; count of bases not matched to a gene: 16. In germline, CDR1 is KGHSH, CDR2 LQKENI. CDR3 DNA: TGTGCCAGCTCACCCCGCTCGGTCAGCGGGGGAATTGGGACCCAGTACTTC. Its protein is CASSPRSVSGGIGTQYF.

CDR3 nucleotide sequence: TGTGCCAGCAGCTTTAGCGTCACCTACGAGCAGTACTTC. The encoded protein is CASSFSVTYEQYF. The V call is TRBV11-3, the J call TRBJ2-7, with D maybe TRBD2 (5 bases). Trimming shortened V by 3 bases and J by 2 bases, and 8 bases separated the two germline ends. The germline V gene has CDR1 SGHNT and CDR2 YENEEA. This CDR3 region has 13 residues.

The rearrangement links TRBV6-4 to TRBJ1-5, with TRBD1 identical over 10 bases. Trimming cost V 3 bases and J 0 bases; bases outside gene matches: 11. Germline V gene data show CDR1 as MRHNA and CDR2 as SNTAGT. The CDR3 has 19 residues. The CDR3 coding sequence is TGTGCCAGCAGTGATTTCCCGGGACAGGGGAGACATAGCAATCAGCCCCAGCATTTT. Protein: CASSDFPGQGRHSNQPQHF.

This sequence joins TRBV7-8 and TRBJ1-2; perhaps TRBD1 as D (5 bases). V was trimmed by 5 bases and J by 4 bases, leaving 20 bases between them. Germline CDR1 is SGHVS and CDR2 is FQNEAQ. The CDR3 spans 16 residues. This CDR3 is CASSAALTGGTYGYTF. CDR3 coding DNA: TGTGCCAGCAGCGCCGCGCTCACTGGGGGGACCTATGGCTACACCTTC.

The genes are TRBV28 and TRBJ2-5; D is undetermined. CDR1 and CDR2 (germline): MDHEN, SYDVKM. V dropped 2 bases and J dropped 2 bases, with 6 bases sitting between them. This CDR3 region has 13 residues. The CDR3 DNA reads as TGTGCCAGCAGTTTACCCGTACAAGAGACCCAGTACTTC. It specifies CASSLPVQETQYF. The full variable domain, its missing parts supplied by reference TRBV28 and TRBJ2-5, is DVKVTQSSRYLVKRTGEKVFLECVQDMDHENMFWYRQDPGLGLRLIYFSYDVKMKEKGDIPEGYSVSREKKERFSLILESASTNQTSMYLCASSLPVQETQYFGPGTRLLVL.

The chain employs TRBV11-3 and TRBJ2-5; 7 nucleotides line up with TRBD1. Trimming cost V 8 bases and J 5 bases; bases outside gene matches: 14. Germline V gives CDR1 SGHNT, CDR2 YENEEA. This CDR3 has 15 residues. The CDR3 bases are TGTGCCAGCGGGGGTGCCGTGTCGGGACAGGAGACCCAGTACTTC. It yields the protein CASGGAVSGQETQYF.

The chain carries TRBV19 and TRBJ1-5; weak D call: TRBD1 (6 bases). CDR1 and CDR2 (germline): LNHDA, SQIVND (reference sequence). V was pared by 3 bases and J by 6 bases, with 15 bases between. This CDR3 contains 15 residues. CDR3 residues: CASSMARGSAQPQHF. Written as DNA, the CDR3 is TGTGCCAGTAGTATGGCCAGGGGTTCCGCTCAGCCCCAGCATTTT.

This clone occurred once. V is TRBV19 and J is TRBJ2-5; 11 nucleotides line up with TRBD2. J gave up 4 bases and V 10 bases, and 2 bases lay outside the gene matches. Germline assignment: CDR1 LNHDA and CDR2 SQIVND (reference sequence). The CDR3 has 12 amino acids. The CDR3 sequence is CATSGGTETQYF. The CDR3, as DNA: TGTGCCACTAGCGGGGGGACAGAGACCCAGTACTTC.

The CDR3 DNA reads as TGTGCCAGCAGCCCGATGGGGGGGACCCCCTACGAGCAGTACTTC. Its protein product is CASSPMGGTPYEQYF. This chain uses TRBV5-4 with TRBJ2-7, with 7 bases fitting TRBD2. Germline V gene lookup returns CDR1 SGHNT and CDR2 YYREEE (reference sequence). With V trimmed by 4 bases and J by 2 bases, 9 bases remained unmatched. This CDR3 comprises 15 residues.

The chain carries TRBV5-1 and TRBJ1-1; perhaps TRBD1 as D (6 bases). From germline, CDR1 is SGHRS and CDR2 YFSETQ. The CDR3 is 14 residues long. Between the trimmed V and J ends, which lost 0 bases and 4 bases, there was a span of 10 bases. CDR3 nucleotides: TGCGCCAGCAGCTTGGGAGGGGGTAGCACTGAAGCTTTCTTT. Its protein is CASSLGGGSTEAFF. Looking up the rest from reference TRBV5-1 and TRBJ1-1 gives the full variable domain: KAGVTQTPRYLIKTRGQQVTLSCSPISGHRSVSWYQQTPGQGLQFLFEYFSETQRNKGNFPGRFSGRQFSNSRSEMNVSTLELGDSALYLCASSLGGGSTEAFFGQGTRLTVV.

V gene TRBV7-2 combines with J gene TRBJ2-1; TRBD1 agrees at 11 bases. The V gene's germline CDR1 is SGHTA and CDR2 FQGNSA. With V trimmed by 5 bases and J by 2 bases, 5 bases remained unmatched. CDR3 size: 16 residues. As DNA, the CDR3 is TGTGCCAGCAGCGCACGGACAGGGGGCGCCTACAATGAGCAGTTCTTC. Amino acids: CASSARTGGAYNEQFF.

This rearrangement joins TRBV7-8 to TRBJ2-5; the match to TRBD2 covers 10 bases. The CDR3 covers 13 residues. V lost 5 bases, J lost 5 bases, and 2 bases stayed unmatched. From germline, CDR1 is SGHVS and CDR2 FQNEAQ. The CDR3 region has the DNA TGTGCCAGCAGCATACTAGCGGGGGAGACCCAGTACTTC. This translates into CASSILAGETQYF.

This clone is a singleton in its sample. The chain uses TRBV7-3 and TRBJ2-1; 7 bases match TRBD1. Per the germline V gene, CDR1 is SGHTA and CDR2 is FQGTGA. The CDR3 covers 13 residues. The V gene end was trimmed by 5 bases and the J gene end by 8 bases; junction bases not matched to a gene: 6. The CDR3 nucleotides are TGTGCCAGCAGCCCCGGACAGGCCCATGAGCAGTTCTTC. Translated, it gives CASSPGQAHEQFF.

V and J are TRBV19 and TRBJ2-5; 9 bases agree with TRBD2. In germline, CDR1 is LNHDA, CDR2 SQIVND (reference sequence). The CDR3 is 15 amino acids. J gave up 5 bases and V 3 bases, and 7 bases lay outside the gene matches. CDR3 protein: CASSISGLAGETQYF. The CDR3 coding sequence is TGTGCCAGTAGTATCTCGGGACTAGCAGGGGAGACCCAGTACTTC.

The chain recombines TRBV2 with TRBJ2-7, with 8 bases that match TRBD2. CDR1 is SNHLY, CDR2 FYNNEI, per germline. The CDR3 covers 13 residues. J was trimmed by 5 bases and V by 7 bases; bases with no gene match: 7. CDR3 in DNA: TGTGCCAGCACCCGGGGGGGGAGGAACGAGCAGTACTTC. Its translation: CASTRGGRNEQYF.

V usage is TRBV30 and J usage is TRBJ2-5; D is possibly TRBD2 (6 bases). This CDR3 comprises 14 residues. Trimming removed 0 bases from V and 4 bases from J, with 12 bases in between. Germline CDR1 is GTSNPN and CDR2 is SVGIG (reference sequence). The CDR3 reads CAWSVGGVAETQYF. The CDR3 bases are TGTGCCTGGAGTGTAGGCGGGGTGGCAGAGACCCAGTACTTC.

This clone was recorded once. CDR3 residues: CASSLAGGGNTDTQYF. The CDR3 DNA reads as TGTGCCAGCAGCTTAGCCGGTGGAGGAAACACAGATACGCAGTATTTT. V and J are TRBV7-6 and TRBJ2-3; tentatively, D is TRBD2 (5 bases). V lost 0 bases and J lost 2, with 12 bases in between. Germline V lookup: CDR1 SGHVS, CDR2 FNYEAQ. The CDR3 sequence is 16 residues long.

The V gene is TRBV7-2, the J gene TRBJ2-3; D call uncertain. Germline CDR1 is SGHTA and CDR2 is FQGNSA. Trimming pared 2 bases from V and 2 bases from J, leaving 11 bases between. The CDR3 runs to 15 residues. This CDR3 is CASSLYRLNTDTQYF. As DNA, the CDR3 is TGTGCCAGCAGCTTATATCGCCTAAACACAGATACGCAGTATTTT.

V usage is TRBV6-4 and J usage is TRBJ2-7; maybe TRBD2 (6 bases). This CDR3 contains 14 residues. Between the trimmed V and J ends, which lost 6 bases and 2 bases, there was a span of 14 bases. The V gene's germline CDR1 is MRHNA and CDR2 SNTAGT. CDR3 sequence: CASRLAERTYEQYF. CDR3 DNA sequence: TGTGCCAGCAGGTTAGCGGAGAGAACCTACGAGCAGTACTTC.

This chain connects TRBV18 to TRBJ2-6; no firm D call. Per germline, CDR1 KGHSH and CDR2 LQKENI. V shed 3 bases and J shed 4 bases, with 4 bases lying between them. This CDR3 contains 13 residues. In DNA form, the CDR3 reads TGTGCCAGCTCACCTCTGGGGGCCAACGTCCTGACTTTC. This codes for CASSPLGANVLTF.